This T cell receptor (beta chain) was captured by sequencing in a study of control samples from healthy donors and cancer patients. The CDR3 extends over 14 amino acids. Germline CDR1 MNHEY, CDR2 SVGEGT. The V segment lost 5 bases and the J segment 3 bases; nucleotides outside the gene matches: 4. Only in-frame clones appear in the TCRdb table, and some are missing; sequencing was by immunoSEQ multiplex PCR. This table holds approximately 140,000 clones, more than 90% found once. This chain uses TRBV6-2 or TRBV6-3 with TRBJ2-7, with 10 bases lining up with TRBD1. Sequencing was performed on blood. This clonotype was obtained from a man younger than 45 in good health. Here the CDR3 DNA reads TGTGCCAGCAGTACGGGACAGGGGTACTACGAGCAGTACTTC. Translated: CASSTGQGYYEQYF.